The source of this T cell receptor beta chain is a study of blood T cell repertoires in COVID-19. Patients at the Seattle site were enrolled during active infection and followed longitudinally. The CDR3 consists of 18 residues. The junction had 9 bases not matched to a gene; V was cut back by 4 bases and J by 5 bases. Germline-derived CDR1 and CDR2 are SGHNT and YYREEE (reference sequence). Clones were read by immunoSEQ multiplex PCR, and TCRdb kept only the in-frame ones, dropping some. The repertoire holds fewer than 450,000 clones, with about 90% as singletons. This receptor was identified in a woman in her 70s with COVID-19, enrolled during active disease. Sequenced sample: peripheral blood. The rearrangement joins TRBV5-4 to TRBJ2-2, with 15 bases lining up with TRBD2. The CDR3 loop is CASSPAGTSGGFTGELFF. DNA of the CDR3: TGTGCCAGCAGCCCCGCCGGGACTAGCGGGGGGTTTACCGGGGAGCTGTTTTTT.